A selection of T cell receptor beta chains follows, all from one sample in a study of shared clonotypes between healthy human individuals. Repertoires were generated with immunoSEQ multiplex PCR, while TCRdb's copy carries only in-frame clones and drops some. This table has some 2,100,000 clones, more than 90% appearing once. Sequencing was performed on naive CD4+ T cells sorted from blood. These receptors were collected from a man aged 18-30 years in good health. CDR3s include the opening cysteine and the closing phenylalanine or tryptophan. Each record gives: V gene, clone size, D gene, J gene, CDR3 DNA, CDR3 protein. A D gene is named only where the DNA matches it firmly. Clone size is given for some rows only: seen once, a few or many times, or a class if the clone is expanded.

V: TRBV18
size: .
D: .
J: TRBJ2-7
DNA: TGTGCCAGCTCACCACTCTCCCAGGGAGGCGAGCAGTACTTC
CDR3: CASSPLSQGGEQYF

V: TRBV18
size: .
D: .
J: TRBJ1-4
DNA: TGTGCCAGCTCACCACGGACGATGGCAACTAATGAAAAACTGTTTTTT
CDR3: CASSPRTMATNEKLFF

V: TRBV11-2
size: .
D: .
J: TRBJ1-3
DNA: TGTGCCAGCAGCTTAACCGGAAGCGACATGAGAGGAAACACCATATATTTT
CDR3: CASSLTGSDMRGNTIYF

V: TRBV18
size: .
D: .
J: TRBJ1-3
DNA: TGTGCCAGCTCACCTTTGGAGAGTACTGGAAACACCATATATTTT
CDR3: CASSPLESTGNTIYF

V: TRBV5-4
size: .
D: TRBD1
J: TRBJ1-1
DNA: TGTGCCAGCAGCTCCACGGGACAGGGACTGAACACTGAAGCTTTCTTT
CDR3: CASSSTGQGLNTEAFF

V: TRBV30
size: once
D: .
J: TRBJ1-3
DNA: TGTGCCTGGAGTGTAAAGGGATCTGGAAACACCATATATTTT
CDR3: CAWSVKGSGNTIYF

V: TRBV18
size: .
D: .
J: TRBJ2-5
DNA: TGTGCCAGCTCTCCGATGACCCAAGAGACCCAGTACTTC
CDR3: CASSPMTQETQYF

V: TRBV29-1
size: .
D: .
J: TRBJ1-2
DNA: TGCAGCGAGTCCTCAAACTATGGCTACACCTTC
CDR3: CSESSNYGYTF

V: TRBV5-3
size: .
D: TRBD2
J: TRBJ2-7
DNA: TGTGCCACCAGGACTAGCGCGGTCTACGAGCAGTACTTC
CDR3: CATRTSAVYEQYF

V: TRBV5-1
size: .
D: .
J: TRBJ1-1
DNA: TGCGCCAGCAGCCTCGCAGGGATGAACACTGAAGCTTTCTTT
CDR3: CASSLAGMNTEAFF

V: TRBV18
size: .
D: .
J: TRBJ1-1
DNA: TGTGCCAGCTCACCCAGGGAGGGCACTGAAGCTTTCTTT
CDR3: CASSPREGTEAFF

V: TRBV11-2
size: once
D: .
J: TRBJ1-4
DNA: TGTGCCAGCAGCTCATCGGGGGAAAAACTGTTTTTT
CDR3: CASSSSGEKLFF

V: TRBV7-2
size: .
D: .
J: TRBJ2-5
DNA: TGTGCCAGCAGCGTGGGACACCTACCGGAGACCCAGTACTTC
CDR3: CASSVGHLPETQYF

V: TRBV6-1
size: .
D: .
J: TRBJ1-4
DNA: TGTGCCAGCAGTGAACACGTTAATGAAAAACTGTTTTTT
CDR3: CASSEHVNEKLFF

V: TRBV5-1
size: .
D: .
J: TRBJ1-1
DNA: TGCGCCAGCACTCTAGGACACCCGAACACTGAAGCTTTCTTT
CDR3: CASTLGHPNTEAFF

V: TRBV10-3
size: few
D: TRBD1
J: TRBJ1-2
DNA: TGTGCCATCAGTCGCGACAGGGCGGATGGCTACACCTTC
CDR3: CAISRDRADGYTF

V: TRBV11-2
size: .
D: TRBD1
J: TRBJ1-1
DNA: TGTGCCAGCAGCTTTGCTAGCGGGACAGGTGAAGCTTTCTTT
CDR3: CASSFASGTGEAFF

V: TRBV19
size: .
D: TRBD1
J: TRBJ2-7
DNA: TGTGCCAGTAGTGTCGGACAGGGCTACGAGCAGTACTTC
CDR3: CASSVGQGYEQYF

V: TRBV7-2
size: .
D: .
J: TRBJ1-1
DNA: TGTGCCAGCAGCCCTCACCCCTTGGTGAACACTGAAGCTTTCTTT
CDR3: CASSPHPLVNTEAFF

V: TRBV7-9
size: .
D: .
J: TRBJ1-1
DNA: TGTGCCAGCAGCTTTGTCCCGGCCGGGTTGACTTTCTTT
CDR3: CASSFVPAGLTFF

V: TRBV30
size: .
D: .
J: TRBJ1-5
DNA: TGTGCCTGGGACACACGGGGGGATCAGCCCCAGCATTTT
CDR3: CAWDTRGDQPQHF

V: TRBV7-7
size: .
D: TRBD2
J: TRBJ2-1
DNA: TGTGCTAGCAGCCCCGGGACTAGTGTCAATGAGCAGTTCTTC
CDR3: CASSPGTSVNEQFF

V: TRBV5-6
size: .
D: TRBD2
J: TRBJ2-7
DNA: TGTGCCAGCAGCTTGAGACGACTAGCGGGAGGTCTTGAGCAGTACTTC
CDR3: CASSLRRLAGGLEQYF

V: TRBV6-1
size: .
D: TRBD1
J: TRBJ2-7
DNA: TGTGCCAGCAGTGATAGGGTTCGGTCAGGGGGTTCGTACGAGCAGTACTTC
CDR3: CASSDRVRSGGSYEQYF

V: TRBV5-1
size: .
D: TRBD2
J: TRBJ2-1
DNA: TGCGCCAGCAGCCAAAGACTAGCGAACAATAAGCAGTTCTTC
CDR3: CASSQRLANNKQFF

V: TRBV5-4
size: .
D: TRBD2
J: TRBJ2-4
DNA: TGTGCCAGCAGCTTGGCAGATAGGACTAGTGGGATTCAGTACTTC
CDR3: CASSLADRTSGIQYF

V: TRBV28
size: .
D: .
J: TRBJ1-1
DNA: TGTGCCAGCAGTTTAAGGGCCTCGGGAGCTTTCTTT
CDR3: CASSLRASGAFF

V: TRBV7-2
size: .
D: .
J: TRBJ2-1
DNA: TGTGCCAGCAGCCTTGACAGATACAATGAGCAGTTCTTC
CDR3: CASSLDRYNEQFF

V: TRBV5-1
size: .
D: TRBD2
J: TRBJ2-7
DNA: TGCGCCAGCAGCTCCACTAGCGGGAGGGCCTATGAGCAGTACTTC
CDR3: CASSSTSGRAYEQYF

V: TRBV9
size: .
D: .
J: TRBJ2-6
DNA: TGTGCCAGCAGCGTAGTCCACTCTGGGGCCAACGTCCTGACTTTC
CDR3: CASSVVHSGANVLTF

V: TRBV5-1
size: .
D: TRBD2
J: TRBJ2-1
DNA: TGCGCCAGCAACGGACTAGCGGGAGCGGATGAGCAGTTCTTC
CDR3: CASNGLAGADEQFF

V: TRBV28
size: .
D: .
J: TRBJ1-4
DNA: TGTGCCAGCAGTGGGGGGGAGGGGATGTTTTTT
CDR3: CASSGGEGMFF

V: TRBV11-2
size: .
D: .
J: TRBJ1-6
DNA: TGTGCCAGCAGCCTCAAGGGGTGGGGAAATGGAGATTCACCCCTCCACTTT
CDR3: CASSLKGWGNGDSPLHF

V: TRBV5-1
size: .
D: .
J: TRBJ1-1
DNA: TGCGCCAGCAGCCACCAAGGGAACACTGAAGCTTTCTTT
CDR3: CASSHQGNTEAFF

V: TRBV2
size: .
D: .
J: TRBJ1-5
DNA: TGTGCCAGCAGTGGGCAGTCTCACAATCAGCCCCAGCATTTT
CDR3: CASSGQSHNQPQHF

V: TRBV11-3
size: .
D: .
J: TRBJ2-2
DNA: TGTGCCAGCAGGGCGGGTGGTTACGCCGGGGAGCTGTTTTTT
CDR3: CASRAGGYAGELFF

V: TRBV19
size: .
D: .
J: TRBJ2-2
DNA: TGTGCCAGTAGTATAGCCTACCCGGGAGATGGGGAGCTGTTTTTT
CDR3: CASSIAYPGDGELFF

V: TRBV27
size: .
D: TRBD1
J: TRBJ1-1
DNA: TGTGCCAGCAGTATAACCGGGACAGGCCGTGAAGCTTTCTTT
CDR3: CASSITGTGREAFF

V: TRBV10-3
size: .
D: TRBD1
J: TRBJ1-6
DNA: TGTGCCATCAGAGACCCAGGGGGCCCTAATTCACCCCTCCACTTT
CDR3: CAIRDPGGPNSPLHF

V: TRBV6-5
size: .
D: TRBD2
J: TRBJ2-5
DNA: TGTGCCAGCAGTTACGGGGGGCTAGCGGGAGTAGAGACCCAGTACTTC
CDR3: CASSYGGLAGVETQYF

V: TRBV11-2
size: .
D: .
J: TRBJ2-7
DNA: TGTGCCAGCAGCCCACAGGGCACTATTTCCTACGAGCAGTACTTC
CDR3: CASSPQGTISYEQYF

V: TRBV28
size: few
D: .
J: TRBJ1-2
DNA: TGTGCCAGCAGTTTAGACGGCTATGGCTACACCTTC
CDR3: CASSLDGYGYTF

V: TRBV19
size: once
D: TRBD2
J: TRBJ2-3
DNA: TGTGCCAGTAGTGCTGGGACTAGCGGGTACACAGATACGCAGTATTTT
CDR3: CASSAGTSGYTDTQYF

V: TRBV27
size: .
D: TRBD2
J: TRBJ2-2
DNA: TGTGCCAGCCGCAGCGGGGGAATCACCGGGGAGCTGTTTTTT
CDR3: CASRSGGITGELFF

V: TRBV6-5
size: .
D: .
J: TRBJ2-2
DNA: TGTGCCAGCAGTTACTCGTGGGCTTACTACACCGGGGAGCTGTTTTTT
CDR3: CASSYSWAYYTGELFF

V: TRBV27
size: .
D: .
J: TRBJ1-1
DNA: TGTGCCAGCAGTTTATCTGCAGGAATGAACACTGAAGCTTTCTTT
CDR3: CASSLSAGMNTEAFF

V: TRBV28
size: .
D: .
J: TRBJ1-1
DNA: TGTGCCAGCAGTTCCACTCTAAACTTAGGGGCTTTCTTT
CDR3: CASSSTLNLGAFF

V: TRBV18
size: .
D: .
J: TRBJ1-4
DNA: TGTGCCAGCTCACCATCCCGGGGGCCTACTAATGAAAAACTGTTTTTT
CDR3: CASSPSRGPTNEKLFF

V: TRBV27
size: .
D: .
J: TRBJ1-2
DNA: TGTGCCAGCCGTTCAAAGGGGAACTATGGCTACACCTTC
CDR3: CASRSKGNYGYTF

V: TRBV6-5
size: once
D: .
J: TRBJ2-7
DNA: TGTGCCAGCATGGCCCTGGGCAATCCCTACGAGCAGTACTTC
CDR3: CASMALGNPYEQYF

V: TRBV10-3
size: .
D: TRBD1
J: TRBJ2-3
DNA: TGTGCCATCAGTGATGGGACAGCAAGCACAGATACGCAGTATTTT
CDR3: CAISDGTASTDTQYF

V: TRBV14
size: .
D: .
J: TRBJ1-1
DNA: TGTGCCAGCAGCCAGGGATTTTTGACTGAAGCTTTCTTT
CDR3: CASSQGFLTEAFF

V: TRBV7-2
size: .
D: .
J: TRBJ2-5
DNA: TGTGCCAGCAGCTTAAGGGGAAGGGAGACCCAGTACTTC
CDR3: CASSLRGRETQYF

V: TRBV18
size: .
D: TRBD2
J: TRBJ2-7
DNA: TGTGCCAGCTCACCAGGGACTAGCGGGGGTTTCGAGCAGTACTTC
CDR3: CASSPGTSGGFEQYF

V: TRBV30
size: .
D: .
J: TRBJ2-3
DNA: TGTGCCTGGAGCCTGGGGGCAGATACGCAGTATTTT
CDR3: CAWSLGADTQYF